This T cell receptor beta chain was sequenced for a study of blood T cell repertoires in COVID-19. Here immunoSEQ multiplex PCR was the method, and the copy in TCRdb shows in-frame clones only, minus some. The sample includes approximately 100,000 clones, approximately 90% of them seen just once. Trimming removed 1 base from V and 0 bases from J; junction bases left unmatched: 6. The CDR3 covers 17 residues. Germline CDR1 ENHRY, CDR2 SYGVKD. V usage is TRBV10-3 and J usage is TRBJ1-3, with 7 bases matching TRBD1. The TCR sequence derives from a man in his 60s with acute or convalescent COVID-19. The sequenced material came from peripheral blood. As DNA, the CDR3 is TGTGCCATCAGTGAGTATCGGGACAGTTCCTCTGGAAACACCATATATTTT. Its protein is CAISEYRDSSSGNTIYF.